What follows are 8 T cell receptor beta chains derived from one specimen sequenced in a study of cytomegalovirus exposure and HLA in healthy donors. Researchers ran the PCR with 60 Vbeta and 13 Jbeta primers. Libraries were prepared by immunoSEQ multiplex PCR; TCRdb keeps only in-frame clonotypes and omits some of them. The sample yields about 130,000 clones, around 63% seen once. Sequencing was done on a sample of PBMCs. These receptors originate from a human donor in good health.

This clone came up once. This chain uses TRBV11-2 with TRBJ2-3, with 11 bases that match TRBD2. CDR3 size: 16 residues. The ends lost 7 bases at V and 2 bases at J; junction bases unmatched: 8. Per germline, CDR1 SGHAT and CDR2 FQNNGV. CDR3 bases: TGTGCCAGCAACCCCGGGACTAGCGGATTCACAGATACGCAGTATTTT. Its translation: CASNPGTSGFTDTQYF.

This chain uses TRBV14 with TRBJ1-1; no reliable D call. V was trimmed by 4 bases and J by 3 bases, leaving 15 bases between them. This CDR3 is built from 15 residues. Germline values: CDR1 SGHDN, CDR2 FVKESK. This CDR3 reads CASSPQAGRDTEAFF. Here the CDR3 DNA reads TGTGCCAGCAGCCCCCAGGCGGGAAGGGACACTGAAGCTTTCTTT.

V usage is TRBV5-1 and J usage is TRBJ1-2; D is undetermined. Germline V CDR1 and CDR2: SGHRS, YFSETQ. V lost 0 bases to trimming and J lost 0 bases, with 9 bases between them. This CDR3 spans 15 amino acids. The CDR3 is CASSLVGTTNYGYTF. In DNA form, the CDR3 reads TGCGCCAGCAGCTTGGTGGGCACGACTAACTATGGCTACACCTTC.

This chain uses TRBV2 with TRBJ2-1; D possibly corresponds to TRBD2 (5 bases). Trimming pared 7 bases from V and 4 bases from J, leaving 17 bases between. This CDR3 has 15 amino acids. In germline, CDR1 is SNHLY, CDR2 FYNNEI. CDR3 in amino acids: CASIERSPAYNEQFF. The CDR3 DNA is TGTGCCAGCATTGAGCGGTCCCCCGCGTACAATGAGCAGTTCTTC.

This clone was seen only a few times. This chain uses TRBV6-1 with TRBJ2-7; maybe TRBD2 (5 bases). Looked up from germline, CDR1 is MNHNS and CDR2 is SASEGT. This CDR3 comprises 13 residues. Deletions cut 7 bases from V and 2 bases from J, with 12 bases between. CDR3 sequence: CASTTSSPYEQYF. CDR3 bases: TGTGCCAGCACCACTAGTTCTCCCTACGAGCAGTACTTC.

The rearrangement uses TRBV18 and TRBJ1-5, with D possibly matching TRBD1 (6 bases). The CDR3 has 15 amino acids. Trimming shortened V by 3 bases and J by 5 bases, and 14 bases separated the two germline ends. Germline V gene lookup returns CDR1 KGHSH and CDR2 LQKENI. The CDR3 DNA reads as TGTGCCAGCTCACCTGGGACAACCAGCTATCAGCCCCAGCATTTT. Amino acid sequence: CASSPGTTSYQPQHF.

J is TRBJ2-7 and V is TRBV7-2; 8 positions match TRBD2. With 5 bases clipped from V and 3 bases from J, the junction kept 6 bases outside the gene matches. Germline lookup yields CDR1 SGHTA and CDR2 FQGNSA. The CDR3 loop spans 14 amino acids. CDR3 residues: CASSVREGRYEQYF. The CDR3 coding sequence is TGTGCCAGCAGCGTTCGGGAGGGCCGCTACGAGCAGTACTTC.

Note on this clone: The same CDR3 can be traced to other DNA sequences in this sample. The chain links TRBV6-4 to TRBJ2-3; TRBD2 matches at 10 bases. This CDR3 has 14 amino acids. Germline V lookup: CDR1 MRHNA, CDR2 SNTAGT. The V and J ends lost 6 bases and 1 base, in that order; junction bases with no gene match: 1. The CDR3 bases are TGTGCCAGCAGCCTAGCGGGAGGCACAGATACGCAGTATTTT. Its translation: CASSLAGGTDTQYF.